These 31 T cell receptor beta chains were all obtained from the same sample, sequenced in a study of blood T cell repertoires in COVID-19. The repertoire was sequenced with immunoSEQ multiplex PCR; TCRdb's copy has only in-frame clones and lacks some. This table has about 170,000 clones, around 82% appearing once. The sequencing sample was made of peripheral blood. These receptors all come from a human donor with acute or convalescent COVID-19. The donor label of this sample is uncertain.

The rearrangement joins TRBV6-5 to TRBJ2-5, with 11 bases identical to TRBD1. Germline V gene data show CDR1 as MNHEY and CDR2 as SVGAGI. V was clipped by 7 bases and J by 6 bases; unmatched bases: 10. The CDR3 has 15 residues. The CDR3 coding sequence is TGTGCCAGCACGTCCGGGACAGGGGGAGAGAAGACCCAGTACTTC. Amino acids: CASTSGTGGEKTQYF.

The chain links TRBV13 to TRBJ1-2, with 8 bases that match TRBD1. This CDR3 has 14 residues. Looked up from germline, CDR1 is PRHDT and CDR2 is FYEKMQ (reference sequence). V lost 5 bases, J lost 2 bases, and 4 bases stayed unmatched. CDR3 protein: CASSGRDRNYGYTF. CDR3 bases: TGTGCCAGCAGCGGCCGGGACAGGAACTATGGCTACACCTTC.

The rearrangement joins TRBV4-2 to TRBJ2-2; a weak D match, TRBD2 (5 bases). The V gene lost 6 bases and the J gene lost 4 bases, with 12 bases spanning the gap. CDR1 LGHNA and CDR2 YNFKEQ come from the germline V gene. The CDR3 has 14 residues. CDR3 sequence: CASSPGIGTGELFF. In DNA, the CDR3 is TGTGCCAGCAGTCCGGGGATCGGCACCGGGGAGCTGTTTTTT.

The rearrangement links TRBV6-5 to TRBJ1-2; 12 bases align to TRBD1. The CDR3 loop spans 15 amino acids. Germline V lookup: CDR1 MNHEY, CDR2 SVGAGI. V dropped 8 bases and J dropped 8; count of bases not matched to a gene: 12. Here the CDR3 reads CASLRPGQGAKGYTF. The DNA for the CDR3 is TGTGCCAGCCTAAGACCGGGACAGGGGGCAAAAGGCTACACCTTC.

The chain recombines TRBV5-5 with TRBJ1-3; possibly TRBD1 for D (5 bases). The CDR3 is 17 amino acids. The V gene lost 1 base and the J gene lost 0 bases, with 14 bases spanning the gap. Per germline, CDR1 SGHKS and CDR2 YYEKEE (reference sequence). The CDR3 DNA reads TGTGCCAGCAGCTTGTGGAACAGGCTTAGCTCTGGAAACACCATATATTTT. Protein: CASSLWNRLSSGNTIYF.

CDR3 DNA sequence: TGTGCCTGGGGGGGACAGGACAATCAGCCCCAGCATTTT. Translating it yields CAWGGQDNQPQHF. The gene calls are TRBV30 and TRBJ1-5; 8 positions match TRBD1. The CDR3 extends over 13 amino acids. The germline CDR1 and CDR2 sequences are GTSNPN and SVGIG (reference sequence). The J segment lost 3 bases and the V segment lost 5 bases, leaving 3 bases of the junction unmatched. The full variable domain, its missing parts supplied by reference TRBV30 and TRBJ1-5, is SQTIHQWPATLVQPVGSPLSLECTVEGTSNPNLYWYRQAAGRGLQLLFYSVGIGQISSEVPQNLSASRPQDRQFILSSKKLLLSDSGFYLCAWGGQDNQPQHFGDGTRLSIL.

The gene calls are TRBV15 and TRBJ1-2; no firm D call. The germline CDR1 and CDR2 sequences are LNHNV and YYDKDF (reference sequence). CDR3 length equals 15 residues. Trimming left V 0 bases short and J 0 bases short, with 8 bases between. CDR3 region: CATSRDVAANYGYTF. Written as DNA, the CDR3 is TGTGCCACCAGCAGAGACGTGGCAGCTAACTATGGCTACACCTTC.

The chain carries TRBV6-6 and TRBJ1-3, with 10 bases lining up with TRBD1. There are 18 residues in the CDR3. The germline gives CDR1 MNHNY, CDR2 SVGAGI (reference sequence). After removal of 5 bases from V and 0 bases from J, the junction contained 10 bases not matched to a gene. For the CDR3, the DNA is TGTGCCAGCAGTCTCTGGGGGGGACAGGGGCTCTCTGGAAACACCATATATTTT. Protein: CASSLWGGQGLSGNTIYF.

This clone has just a few counts. This sequence joins TRBV19 and TRBJ2-2; possibly TRBD1 for D (6 bases). Trimming removed 7 bases at V and 5 bases at J, with 17 bases between. CDR1 is LNHDA and CDR2 is SQIVND in the germline V gene (reference sequence). This CDR3 comprises 15 residues. The CDR3 region has the DNA TGTGCCAGTACCCCTACAGGGCCGGGGACCGGGGAGCTGTTTTTT. It translates to CASTPTGPGTGELFF.

The J gene is TRBJ2-2, the V gene TRBV5-1, with D maybe TRBD1 (6 bases). Germline-derived CDR1 and CDR2 are SGHRS and YFSETQ. The CDR3 is 16 residues long. V shed 1 base and J shed 8 bases, with 18 bases lying between them. In DNA form, the CDR3 reads TGCGCCAGCAGCTTGTTGGGCGAACAGGGAGCGGGGGAGCTGTTTTTT. Its protein product is CASSLLGEQGAGELFF. The full variable domain, with the rest looked up from reference TRBV5-1 and TRBJ2-2, is KAGVTQTPRYLIKTRGQQVTLSCSPISGHRSVSWYQQTPGQGLQFLFEYFSETQRNKGNFPGRFSGRQFSNSRSEMNVSTLELGDSALYLCASSLLGEQGAGELFFGEGSRLTVL.

This rearrangement joins TRBV19 to TRBJ1-2, with 12 bases matching TRBD1. The germline V gene encodes CDR1 LNHDA and CDR2 SQIVND (reference sequence). V gave up 6 bases and J gave up 8 bases; unmatched junction bases: 13. The CDR3 sequence is 16 residues long. The CDR3 loop is CASRLGAGTGGPGYTF. The DNA for the CDR3 is TGTGCCAGTAGGCTGGGAGCCGGGACAGGGGGCCCGGGCTACACCTTC.

This sequence joins TRBV7-9 and TRBJ1-2; no clear D. V dropped 5 bases and J dropped 7 bases, with 17 bases sitting between them. Germline CDR1 is SEHNR and CDR2 is FQNEAQ (reference sequence). The CDR3 spans 14 residues. CDR3 amino acids: CASSAGQHIGGYTF. The CDR3 nucleotides read TGTGCCAGCAGCGCGGGCCAGCATATCGGTGGCTACACCTTC.

This chain joins TRBV30 and TRBJ2-7, with 9 bases identical to TRBD1. After removal of 5 bases from V and 1 base from J, the junction contained 3 bases not matched to a gene. The germline gives CDR1 GTSNPN, CDR2 SVGIG (reference sequence). The CDR3 is 13 residues long. The CDR3 DNA reads as TGTGCCTGGGACAGGGGGGCGTCCTACGAGCAGTACTTC. It codes for CAWDRGASYEQYF.

The chain links TRBV29-1 to TRBJ2-3; 8 nucleotides line up with TRBD1. V gave up 2 bases and J gave up 0 bases; unmatched junction bases: 4. The CDR3 totals 15 residues. The germline gives CDR1 SQVTM, CDR2 ANQGSEA. The CDR3 nucleotides read TGCAGCGTTGAACAAGGACAGGGTAGCACAGATACGCAGTATTTT. It translates to CSVEQGQGSTDTQYF.

V gene TRBV7-6 combines with J gene TRBJ2-7; D remains unclear. In germline, CDR1 is SGHVS, CDR2 FNYEAQ. The CDR3 has 13 residues. V was trimmed by 1 base and J by 2 bases, leaving 6 bases between them. The CDR3 DNA reads TGTGCCAGCAGCTTAGACCGAGCCTACGAGCAGTACTTC. Translated: CASSLDRAYEQYF. Using reference TRBV7-6 and TRBJ2-7 for the parts outside the CDR3, the full variable domain is GAGVSQSPRYKVTKRGQDVALRCDPISGHVSLYWYRQALGQGPEFLTYFNYEAQQDKSGLPNDRFSAERPEGSISTLTIQRTEQRDSAMYRCASSLDRAYEQYFGPGTRLTVT.

This sequence joins TRBV30 and TRBJ2-2; TRBD1 matches at 8 bases. Germline CDR1 and CDR2: GTSNPN and SVGIG (reference sequence). Trimming took 5 bases from V and 6 from J; bases not matched to a gene: 2. CDR3 length: 12 residues. In DNA form, the CDR3 reads TGTGCCTGGGAACAGGGGGCCGGGGAGCTGTTTTTT. This gives the protein CAWEQGAGELFF.

The CDR3 DNA is TGCGCCAGCAGGCCGGGACAGATTCAAGAGACCCAGTACTTC. This sequence encodes CASRPGQIQETQYF. This sequence joins TRBV5-1 and TRBJ2-5; TRBD1 aligns across 7 bases. V gave up 5 bases and J gave up 2 bases; unmatched junction bases: 6. This CDR3 is built from 14 residues. CDR1 and CDR2 (germline): SGHRS, YFSETQ.

The V call is TRBV5-1, the J call TRBJ2-5; 10 nucleotides align to TRBD2. J gave up 2 bases and V 2 bases, and 3 bases lay outside the gene matches. This CDR3 has 15 residues. Germline CDR1 and CDR2: SGHRS and YFSETQ. The CDR3 sequence: CASSLSSGGQETQYF. CDR3 DNA: TGCGCCAGCAGCTTATCTAGCGGGGGACAAGAGACCCAGTACTTC.

This clone was seen just once. The chain is built from TRBV3-1 (or the pseudogene TRBV3-2) and TRBJ1-2; D perhaps matches TRBD1 (6 bases). With 0 bases removed from V and 1 base from J, the gap between germline ends came to 12 bases. This CDR3 has 16 residues. Germline loops: CDR1 LGHDT, CDR2 YNNKEL (reference sequence). CDR3 nucleotide sequence: TGTGCCAGCAGCCAAGACCGGACAGCCATTAACTATGGCTACACCTTC. Protein product: CASSQDRTAINYGYTF.

V usage is TRBV7-9 and J usage is TRBJ1-4, with D maybe TRBD1 (6 bases). V lost 7 bases, J lost 7 bases, and 16 bases lay in between. Germline CDR1 SEHNR, CDR2 FQNEAQ (reference sequence). CDR3 size: 14 residues. Here the CDR3 reads CASTRTDTLEKLFF. For the CDR3, the DNA is TGTGCCAGCACAAGGACAGACACACTTGAAAAACTGTTTTTT.

The CDR3 spells CASIRGDRGGVETQYF. The CDR3 DNA reads TGTGCCAGCATCCGAGGGGACAGGGGTGGTGTAGAGACCCAGTACTTC. The rearrangement links TRBV2 to TRBJ2-5; 10 bases are a match to TRBD1. With V trimmed by 7 bases and J by 4 bases, 12 bases remained unmatched. Germline-derived CDR1 and CDR2 are SNHLY and FYNNEI. The CDR3 is made up of 16 amino acids.

The V call is TRBV12-3 or TRBV12-4, the J call TRBJ1-2; weak D call: TRBD1 (5 bases). The V end lost 5 bases, the J end lost 4 bases, and 11 bases lay between the germline ends. CDR3 length: 13 amino acids. Written as DNA, the CDR3 is TGTGCCAGCAGTATGGGGCCCCTCTATGGCTACACCTTC. It yields the protein CASSMGPLYGYTF.

The genes are TRBV30 and TRBJ2-5; 14 bases are a match to TRBD2. CDR3 length equals 13 residues. Germline lookup yields CDR1 GTSNPN and CDR2 SVGIG (reference sequence). With 8 bases clipped from V and 5 bases from J, the junction kept 4 bases outside the gene matches. As DNA, the CDR3 is TGTGCCCAGGGACTAGCGGGAGTTGAGACCCAGTACTTC. Residues: CAQGLAGVETQYF. Filled out from reference TRBV30 and TRBJ2-5, the complete variable domain reads SQTIHQWPATLVQPVGSPLSLECTVEGTSNPNLYWYRQAAGRGLQLLFYSVGIGQISSEVPQNLSASRPQDRQFILSSKKLLLSDSGFYLCAQGLAGVETQYFGPGTRLLVL.

The J gene is TRBJ1-4, the V gene TRBV11-2, with 7 bases matching TRBD1. V lost 4 bases and J lost 2; bases outside the gene matches: 4. Germline values: CDR1 SGHAT, CDR2 FQNNGV. The CDR3 spans 15 residues. The CDR3 DNA reads as TGTGCCAGCAGCTCTGGACAGGCCACTAATGAAAAACTGTTTTTT. Protein sequence: CASSSGQATNEKLFF.

This clone appeared once. The chain uses TRBV3-1 (or the pseudogene TRBV3-2) and TRBJ1-3; 7 nucleotides line up with TRBD1. The CDR3 loop spans 15 amino acids. Germline CDR1 LGHDT, CDR2 YNNKEL (reference sequence). Trimming removed 3 bases from V and 4 bases from J; junction bases left unmatched: 6. The CDR3 loop is CASSHLTGQGNTIYF. CDR3 coding DNA: TGTGCCAGCAGCCATCTCACGGGACAGGGAAACACCATATATTTT.

The gene calls are TRBV19 and TRBJ1-2, with TRBD1 as a possible D gene (6 bases). Between the trimmed V and J ends, which lost 3 bases and 9 bases, there was a span of 17 bases. Germline CDR1 reads LNHDA; CDR2 reads SQIVND (reference sequence). This CDR3 spans 14 amino acids. The CDR3 DNA is TGTGCCAGTAGTATGGCGGGTCAGGGGCGAAGCTACACCTTC. It translates to CASSMAGQGRSYTF.

V gene TRBV11-2 combines with J gene TRBJ2-2; weak D call: TRBD2 (6 bases). CDR1 is SGHAT, CDR2 FQNNGV, per germline. The V gene lost 5 bases and the J gene lost 4 bases, with 14 bases spanning the gap. This CDR3 contains 15 residues. The CDR3 protein is CASSPGGQSTGELFF. CDR3 DNA sequence: TGTGCCAGCAGCCCAGGAGGGCAGAGCACCGGGGAGCTGTTTTTT.

J is TRBJ2-5 and V is TRBV7-2; D is possibly TRBD2 (5 bases). This CDR3 has 14 amino acids. V lost 5 bases to trimming and J lost 3 bases, with 13 bases between them. The germline gives CDR1 SGHTA, CDR2 FQGNSA. The DNA for the CDR3 is TGTGCCAGCAGCAAGGAGCGGTTAAAAGAGACCCAGTACTTC. Translated: CASSKERLKETQYF.

CDR3 nucleotides: TGTGCCAGCACCCGGGGTGTCGGTAATTCACCCCTCCACTTT. Its translation: CASTRGVGNSPLHF. J is TRBJ1-6 and V is TRBV2; D is unresolved. The CDR3 spans 14 residues. Germline V lookup: CDR1 SNHLY, CDR2 FYNNEI. V was pared by 7 bases and J by 6 bases, with 13 bases between.

This rearrangement joins TRBV2 to TRBJ2-3; 7 bases agree with TRBD1. The CDR3 spans 14 residues. Germline-derived CDR1 and CDR2 are SNHLY and FYNNEI. V shed 5 bases and J 0 bases; nucleotides not matched to a gene: 2. The CDR3 region is CASSTGVSTDTQYF. DNA for the CDR3: TGTGCCAGCAGTACAGGGGTGAGCACAGATACGCAGTATTTT.

The chain carries TRBV6-5 and TRBJ1-1; TRBD1 is a possible D gene (5 bases). Germline CDR1 MNHEY, CDR2 SVGAGI. This CDR3 spans 16 amino acids. V was clipped by 2 bases and J by 1 base, with 14 bases between them. Written as DNA, the CDR3 is TGTGCCAGCAGTTACCCTAAGGGTAGGGGGAACACTGAAGCTTTCTTT. Encoded protein: CASSYPKGRGNTEAFF.